This entry lists 25 T cell receptor beta chains sequenced from one sample in a study of identical twins. Each CDR3 protein gets one entry after TCRdb re-called the 5' RACE reads with MiXCR. The sample holds around 1.7 million distinct CDR3 sequences, 32% seen once. The sequencing sample was made of cord blood. These receptors were collected from a newborn girl in good health.

In regard to this clonotype: The germline gene is not matched at one end of the junction; a read error may be the cause. The V and J genes are TRBV12-3 or TRBV12-4 and TRBJ1-6; D may be TRBD1 (6 bases). This CDR3 has 15 amino acids. CDR3 sequence: CASSPSGQLNSPPHF. The CDR3 DNA is TGTGCCAGCAGTCCTTCTGGACAGCTTAATTCACCCCCCCACTTT.

The chain links TRBV12-5 to TRBJ1-1; 8 positions agree with TRBD1. The CDR3 covers 15 residues. The trim removed 2 bases at V and 1 base at J, leaving 3 bases unmatched. Germline CDR1 reads LGHNT; CDR2 reads FRNRAP. In DNA form, the CDR3 reads TGTGCTAGTGGTTTGACCGGACAGGGGAACACTGAAGCTTTCTTT. This sequence encodes CASGLTGQGNTEAFF.

V gene TRBV12-3 or TRBV12-4 combines with J gene TRBJ2-1; TRBD1 is a possible D gene (5 bases). The CDR3 contains 13 residues. Trimming removed 1 base from V and 6 bases from J, with 7 bases in between. CDR3 loop: CASSLDRSNEQFF. Here the CDR3 DNA reads TGTGCCAGCAGTTTAGACAGGAGCAATGAGCAGTTCTTC.

V and J are TRBV29-1 and TRBJ1-6, with TRBD1 identical over 7 bases. V was pared by 8 bases and J by 6 bases, with 10 bases of the junction left unmatched. The V gene's germline CDR1 is SQVTM and CDR2 ANQGSEA. This CDR3 is built from 14 residues. In DNA form, the CDR3 reads TGCAGCTCCCAGGTAGCAGGGGGTAATTCACCCCTCCACTTT. Translating it yields CSSQVAGGNSPLHF.

This clonotype turned up a few times. The genes are TRBV7-8 and TRBJ1-5, with D tentatively TRBD1 (6 bases). Deletions cut 5 bases from V and 4 bases from J, with 15 bases between. This CDR3 contains 15 residues. Germline V gene data show CDR1 as SGHVS and CDR2 as FQNEAQ. CDR3 coding DNA: TGTGCCAGCAGCGTAGACAGGAGTGGGAATCAGCCCCAGCATTTT. This translates into CASSVDRSGNQPQHF. The whole variable domain, filled in from reference TRBV7-8 and TRBJ1-5, reads GAGVSQSPRYKVAKRGQDVALRCDPISGHVSLFWYQQALGQGPEFLTYFQNEAQLDKSGLPSDRFFAERPEGSVSTLKIQRTQQEDSAVYLCASSVDRSGNQPQHFGDGTRLSIL.

This clonotype turned up a few times. V is TRBV7-2 and J is TRBJ2-3, with a tentative D call TRBD1 (6 bases). The length of the CDR3 is 13 residues. V lost 5 bases and J lost 6, with 12 bases in between. Looked up from germline, CDR1 is SGHTA and CDR2 is FQGNSA. The CDR3 loop is CASSARQVDTQYF. The CDR3, as DNA: TGTGCCAGCAGCGCCCGACAGGTCGATACGCAGTATTTT.

In its sample, this clonotype was seen many times. The V call is TRBV29-1, the J call TRBJ2-1; the D gene is possibly TRBD2 (6 bases). This CDR3 contains 14 residues. V was clipped by 3 bases and J by 5 bases, with 14 bases between them. From germline, CDR1 is SQVTM and CDR2 ANQGSEA. CDR3 nucleotides: TGCAGCGTTGAGTTAGGACTAACCCACAATGAGCAGTTCTTC. It yields the protein CSVELGLTHNEQFF.

J is TRBJ1-1 and V is TRBV9; TRBD1 matches at 12 bases. The V gene end was trimmed by 0 bases and the J gene end by 11 bases; junction bases not matched to a gene: 2. CDR3 length: 13 amino acids. The V gene's germline CDR1 is SGDLS and CDR2 YYNGEE. CDR3 DNA sequence: TGTGCCAGCAGCGTAGTAGGGACAGGGGGCGCTTTCTTT. Translating gives CASSVVGTGGAFF.

This clonotype was counted only a few times. V is TRBV20-1 and J is TRBJ1-4, with 8 bases aligning to TRBD1. Losses at the gene ends were 0 bases for V and 2 bases for J; bases not matched to a gene: 8. Germline V CDR1 and CDR2: DFQATT, SNEGSKA (reference sequence). The CDR3 has 17 residues. In nucleotides, the CDR3 is TGCAGTGCTAGAGATAGAGGACAGGGTGCGACTAATGAAAAACTGTTTTTT. Translated, it gives CSARDRGQGATNEKLFF.

The chain employs TRBV4-1 and TRBJ2-7, with a possible D match to TRBD1 (5 bases). This CDR3 spans 16 amino acids. V lost 3 bases and J lost 2, with 17 bases in between. Germline assignment: CDR1 MGHRA and CDR2 YSYEKL. CDR3 sequence (DNA): TGCGCCAGCAGCCACCCCGACAGAACCCAAACCTACGAGCAGTACTTC. Translation: CASSHPDRTQTYEQYF.

As regards this clonotype: The junction departs from germline at one end; a sequencing error may be responsible. V and J are TRBV11-2 and TRBJ2-1, with 13 bases lining up with TRBD2. CDR3 size: 19 residues. Per germline, CDR1 SGHAT and CDR2 FQNNGV. CDR3 nucleotide sequence: TGTCCCAGCAGCTTATCCGGACTAGCGGGGGCCCACTCCTACAATGAGCAGTTCTTC. As protein: CPSSLSGLAGAHSYNEQFF.

The chain employs TRBV14 and TRBJ2-7, with D possibly being TRBD2 (5 bases). Germline loops: CDR1 SGHDN, CDR2 FVKESK. Deletions cut 1 base from V and 5 bases from J, with 9 bases between. The CDR3 loop spans 13 amino acids. This CDR3 reads CASSQGGRNEQYF. The CDR3 DNA sequence: TGTGCCAGCAGCCAAGGAGGGAGAAACGAGCAGTACTTC.

The J gene is TRBJ2-3, the V gene TRBV7-9; 14 bases agree with TRBD2. V lost 4 bases, J lost 2 bases, and 5 bases stayed unmatched. CDR3 size: 17 residues. Per the germline V gene, CDR1 is SEHNR and CDR2 is FQNEAQ (reference sequence). CDR3 bases: TGTGCCAGCAGCTCCGGGACTAGCGGGGGAGACACAGATACGCAGTATTTT. Translation: CASSSGTSGGDTDTQYF.

This chain connects TRBV28 to TRBJ1-3; D may be TRBD1 (6 bases). The CDR3 runs to 16 residues. CDR1 and CDR2 from the germline V gene are MDHEN and SYDVKM. Trimming shortened V by 3 bases and J by 3 bases, and 15 bases separated the two germline ends. The CDR3 DNA follows: TGTGCCAGCAGTTTGGGGGGGACATTGAATGGAAACACCATATATTTT. Its protein is CASSLGGTLNGNTIYF.

This clonotype has at least ten counts. The chain is built from TRBV9 and TRBJ2-3, with 7 positions matching TRBD1. V shed 4 bases, J shed 5 bases, and the junction held 13 bases outside the gene matches. This CDR3 is built from 16 residues. Germline CDR1 and CDR2: SGDLS and YYNGEE. DNA of the CDR3: TGTGCCAGCAGCACCCGACAGGGCCTTTCGGTAGATACGCAGTATTTT. It translates to CASSTRQGLSVDTQYF.

Concerning this clonotype: Sequence at one end of the junction differs from germline and may be a read error. V and J are TRBV7-9 and TRBJ2-1, with 7 bases that match TRBD1. The CDR3 runs 12 residues. Looked up from germline, CDR1 is SEHNR and CDR2 is FQNEAQ (reference sequence). CDR3 DNA sequence: TGTGCCGGCAGTCGGGACAGCAATGAGCAGTTCTTC. It translates to CAGSRDSNEQFF.

The rearrangement uses TRBV12-5 and TRBJ2-1; TRBD1 is a possible D gene (6 bases). The CDR3 consists of 17 residues. Germline assignment: CDR1 LGHNT and CDR2 FRNRAP. Trimming removed 3 bases at V and 0 bases at J, with 15 bases between. CDR3 region: CASGLERTESSYNEQFF. Written as DNA, the CDR3 is TGTGCTAGTGGTTTAGAACGGACAGAAAGCTCCTACAATGAGCAGTTCTTC.

The DNA for the CDR3 is TGTGCCAGCAGTGAGCTTACTACCTCCACAGATACGCAGTATTTT. Translated, it gives CASSELTTSTDTQYF. The rearrangement links TRBV6-1 to TRBJ2-3, with D unclear. The V gene lost 3 bases and the J gene lost 2 bases, with 12 bases spanning the gap. Germline V lookup: CDR1 MNHNS, CDR2 SASEGT. This CDR3 comprises 15 residues.

With respect to this clonotype: Relative to the germline gene, one junction end is altered; a read error may explain this. This CDR3 is CASGLDLAVSYEQYF. The CDR3 coding sequence is TGTGCCAGCGGCTTGGATCTAGCGGTCTCCTACGAGCAGTACTTC. The chain carries TRBV5-6 and TRBJ2-7, with 7 bases aligning to TRBD2. Germline V gene lookup returns CDR1 SGHDT and CDR2 YYEEEE. The CDR3 runs 15 residues.

This clonotype occurred a few times. The chain couples TRBV4-2 to TRBJ1-4, with D tentatively TRBD1 (5 bases). V dropped 0 bases and J dropped 7 bases, with 12 bases sitting between them. Germline V gives CDR1 LGHNA, CDR2 YNFKEQ. The CDR3 sequence is 15 residues long. CDR3 amino acids: CASSQDRGEGEKLFF. The CDR3 nucleotides read TGTGCCAGCAGCCAAGATCGGGGGGAAGGTGAAAAACTGTTTTTT.

The genes are TRBV20-1 and TRBJ2-7; 11 nucleotides align to TRBD2. Germline V CDR1 and CDR2: DFQATT, SNEGSKA (reference sequence). The CDR3 sequence is 18 residues long. V lost 3 bases to trimming and J lost 3 bases; unmatched junction nucleotides: 16. The CDR3 spells CSASSVAGGGNLHYEQYF. The CDR3 DNA reads as TGCAGTGCTAGTTCCGTAGCGGGAGGGGGTAACCTGCACTACGAGCAGTACTTC.

J is TRBJ2-7 and V is TRBV19; 7 bases align to TRBD1. V gave up 4 bases and J gave up 0 bases; unmatched junction bases: 6. The germline CDR1 and CDR2 sequences are LNHDA and SQIVND (reference sequence). The CDR3 loop spans 15 amino acids. The CDR3 DNA reads TGTGCCAGTAGTACCAGACAGGGAGACTCCTACGAGCAGTACTTC. As protein: CASSTRQGDSYEQYF. The full variable domain, with the rest looked up from reference TRBV19 and TRBJ2-7, is DGGITQSPKYLFRKEGQNVTLSCEQNLNHDAMYWYRQDPGQGLRLIYYSQIVNDFQKGDIAEGYSVSREKKESFPLTVTSAQKNPTAFYLCASSTRQGDSYEQYFGPGTRLTVT.

This clonotype was detected only a few times. The rearrangement joins TRBV12-3 or TRBV12-4 to TRBJ2-1, with D perhaps TRBD2 (5 bases). The CDR3 totals 15 residues. V gave up 2 bases and J gave up 6 bases, with 14 bases separating them. The CDR3 sequence is CASSLSVGGPNEQFF. Here the CDR3 DNA reads TGTGCCAGCAGTTTAAGTGTAGGAGGCCCCAATGAGCAGTTCTTC.

This chain links TRBV20-1 with TRBJ2-3, with D possibly matching TRBD2 (6 bases). Germline V gene lookup returns CDR1 DFQATT and CDR2 SNEGSKA (reference sequence). The CDR3 is 13 residues long. With 3 bases removed from V and 4 bases from J, the gap between germline ends came to 11 bases. The CDR3 sequence: CSARRDSADTQYF. The CDR3 nucleotides read TGCAGTGCTAGGCGGGATAGCGCAGATACGCAGTATTTT.

The chain has TRBV3-1 and TRBJ2-7; D unresolved. The V gene's germline CDR1 is LGHDT and CDR2 YNNKEL (reference sequence). Trimming pared 1 base from V and 5 bases from J, leaving 12 bases between. This CDR3 has 14 amino acids. This CDR3 is CASSQGFRFHEQYF. CDR3 DNA sequence: TGTGCCAGCAGCCAAGGCTTCAGGTTCCACGAGCAGTACTTC.